The entry that follows covers one TCR beta chain sequence. Its antigen remains unidentified. These data are taken from a study of OX40 agonist ivuxolimab in advanced cancers. Study-level background: Dose-escalation patients suffered from hepatocellular carcinoma, melanoma, renal cell or head and neck cancer.

The CDR3 sequence is 14 residues long. Unmatched junction bases numbered 3, after V lost 5 bases and J lost 2 bases. Germline CDR1 is SGHTA and CDR2 is FQGTGA. Study results and limitations: The study observed clonal expansion of CD4+ and CD8+ blood T cells by week 6 at 0.1 to 3.0 mg/kg.

Only in-frame clones appear in the TCRdb table, and some are missing; sequencing was by immunoSEQ multiplex PCR. The repertoire includes just under 85,000 clones, around 84% of them detected once, and 2.5% to 3% sits in the top ten. The sequence was obtained from an adult with an advanced solid tumor such as melanoma, head and neck, liver or kidney cancer. The sequencing here drew on CD4+ or CD8+ T cells sorted from blood, taken in a trial of the OX40 agonist ivuxolimab. The rearrangement uses TRBV7-3 and TRBJ2-4; 7 bases line up with TRBD1. As DNA, the CDR3 is TGTGCCAGCAGCCAAGGGGGCTCCAAAAACATTCAGTACTTC. It specifies CASSQGGSKNIQYF.